This entry features one T cell receptor beta chain sequence. No antigen is known for it. The sample comes from a study of blood T cells in healthy people across ages. Broader study findings: Estimated diversity across one million T cells was deemed an underestimate. Higher naive T cell percentage went strongly together with higher TCR beta diversity.

The ends were cut back, 4 bases at V and 2 bases at J, with 10 bases in the middle. The CDR3 spans 13 residues. Germline V gene lookup returns CDR1 SGHRS and CDR2 YFSETQ. Drawing of peripheral blood yielded ten milliliters from each donor. A second PCR, run for about 6 to 11 cycles, used a sample-barcoded 5' primer plus a J-beta primer mix. TCRdb analysed the 5' RACE reads with MiXCR anew, one entry per CDR3 protein. The repertoire includes 700,000 or so distinct CDR3 sequences, 22% of them detected once, and around 21% sits in the top ten. The TCR originated in a man in his 70s in good health. The V call is TRBV5-1, the J call TRBJ2-7, with D hard to call. Sequencing was performed on blood. The CDR3 bases are TGCGCCAGCAGCACTGGTGGTACCTACGAGCAGTACTTC. Translation gives CASSTGGTYEQYF. Full variable domain (missing parts from reference TRBV5-1 and TRBJ2-7): KAGVTQTPRYLIKTRGQQVTLSCSPISGHRSVSWYQQTPGQGLQFLFEYFSETQRNKGNFPGRFSGRQFSNSRSEMNVSTLELGDSALYLCASSTGGTYEQYFGPGTRLTVT.